This note documents a single TCR beta chain sequence. The read finishes 3 residues shy of the CDR3 end, and the germline J gene is used to complete it. The assay was immunoSEQ multiplex PCR, and TCRdb's table has in-frame clones only and misses some. In total, the table holds about 30,000 clones. Trimming left V 4 bases short and J 4 bases short, with 20 bases between. The CDR3 is 16 amino acids. Per germline, CDR1 SGHVS and CDR2 FNYEAQ. The data were obtained in a study of Tregs in tolerant kidney transplant recipients. The rearrangement joins TRBV7-6 to TRBJ2-7; D is possibly TRBD2 (6 bases). This TCR was recovered from a human donor who received a combined kidney and bone marrow transplant. The sequencing used CD8+ T cells from blood, collected before the transplant. This chain's CDR3 is CASSSIYSGTLYEQYF. The sequenced CDR3 bases are TGTGCCAGCAGCTCCATCTATAGCGGAACTCTTTACGAG.